These T cell receptor beta chains were read from a single sample in a study of cytomegalovirus exposure and HLA in healthy donors. Some clones are missing from TCRdb's copy, which holds only in-frame ones; the method was immunoSEQ multiplex PCR. The sample lists 55,000 to 70,000 clones; 77% were seen once. The source material was PBMCs. The receptors derive from a male donor in good health and CMV-seropositive. Each CDR3 is given without its conserved first and last residue. Each record gives: D gene, J gene, V gene, CDR3 protein. A D gene is named only where the DNA matches it firmly.

TRBD1 | TRBJ2-7 | TRBV7-2 | ASSLGQRYEQY
TRBD1 | TRBJ2-7 | TRBV6-5 | ASSPDRGEQY
TRBD2 | TRBJ2-5 | TRBV5-8 | ASRGLAGGTQETQY
- | TRBJ1-5 | TRBV7-2 | ASSLVPRGSNQPQH
- | TRBJ1-1 | TRBV28 | ASSTLRRDGTEAF
- | TRBJ2-7 | TRBV5-6 | ASSLLAELVYEQY
TRBD1 | TRBJ1-3 | TRBV7-2 | ASSRDRDGNTIY
TRBD2 | TRBJ2-1 | TRBV7-3 | ASSLGLAGGDNEQF
- | TRBJ1-3 | TRBV18 | ASSRGTGDTIY
TRBD1 | TRBJ2-7 | TRBV7-9 | ASSAGQGASYEQY
- | TRBJ2-3 | TRBV11-2 | ASSSRDTQY
TRBD2 | TRBJ2-2 | TRBV9 | ASSLRLAGDANTGELF
TRBD1 | TRBJ1-6 | TRBV6-4 | ASRTGTGWNSPLH
TRBD2 | TRBJ2-5 | TRBV19 | ASSIIAGSGTQY
- | TRBJ1-1 | TRBV18 | ASSGQMNTEAF
- | TRBJ1-6 | TRBV6-5 | ASRNGGEGTPLH
- | TRBJ2-3 | TRBV14 | ASSQGLGGDTQY
- | TRBJ2-3 | TRBV7-8 | ASSGPEGTDTQY
- | TRBJ1-2 | TRBV2 | ASRAGGSYGYT
- | TRBJ1-4 | TRBV30 | AWMEGAAFNEKLF
- | TRBJ2-3 | TRBV27 | ASKKQGTQY
- | TRBJ2-5 | TRBV5-6 | ASSLPQSSSRH
- | TRBJ2-3 | TRBV4-1 | ASSQRGDTQY
- | TRBJ2-3 | TRBV5-1 | ASSLGPSRGGDTQY
TRBD1 | TRBJ1-4 | TRBV15 | ATSSEDRRNEKLF
TRBD1 | TRBJ1-3 | TRBV2 | ASSEGQGVSGNTIY
- | TRBJ1-5 | TRBV6-6 | ASSSPGGNQPQH
TRBD1 | TRBJ1-2 | TRBV13 | ASSQTGSYGYT
- | TRBJ2-1 | TRBV6-1 | ASSEFRQSDNEQF
- | TRBJ1-2 | TRBV7-2 | ASSLARQDYGYT
- | TRBJ1-1 | TRBV28 | ASSFTPKTENTEAF
TRBD1 | TRBJ1-2 | TRBV5-6 | ASSLVGGGVNYGYT
TRBD1 | TRBJ1-2 | TRBV29-1 | SVDLDRVYGYT
- | TRBJ1-2 | TRBV27 | ASAPPGLNYGYT
TRBD1 | TRBJ2-7 | TRBV5-1 | ASSSTGTGAEQY
- | TRBJ1-1 | TRBV7-6 | ASSGPREGNTEAF
- | TRBJ1-6 | TRBV6-5 | ASSYSGGVDNSPLH
- | TRBJ2-7 | TRBV19 | ASSTTGPYEQY
- | TRBJ2-1 | TRBV2 | ASRERTGNEQF
TRBD2 | TRBJ2-5 | TRBV27 | ASSLWGTSGGAHETQY
- | TRBJ1-5 | TRBV7-2 | ASSLYNQPQH
- | TRBJ1-5 | TRBV18 | ASSAGGFSGTGNQPQH
- | TRBJ2-7 | TRBV12-5 | ASGPGFPDEQY
TRBD1 | TRBJ1-4 | TRBV9 | ASSDGTGREEKLF
TRBD1 | TRBJ1-6 | TRBV7-9 | ASSEGTGRNSPLH
TRBD2 | TRBJ2-7 | TRBV4-2 | ASSQQTSGTYEQY
- | TRBJ1-1 | TRBV2 | ASSDRASAEAF
- | TRBJ2-3 | TRBV5-1 | ASSLQTATDTQY
- | TRBJ2-2 | TRBV13 | ASTPSVNTGELF
- | TRBJ2-7 | TRBV5-1 | ASSGQGPTYEQY
- | TRBJ1-2 | TRBV30 | AWSVGGNFYGYT
TRBD1 | TRBJ2-2 | TRBV11-2 | ASSHWTGRPGELF